Reported below is one T cell receptor beta chain. In the authors' workflow: Amplification from reference gene primers served as the basis for estimated nucleated cell counts. The method was immunoSEQ multiplex PCR; TCRdb's version includes in-frame clones alone and lacks a portion of them. The V and J calls and clone size come from that table; D and trimming were worked out from the DNA. The sample carries tens of thousands of clones, around four fifths recorded once. The data derive from a study of blood T cell repertoires in COVID-19. Study-level information: Sites in the United States, Italy and Spain provided acute and convalescent COVID-19 samples. The analysed material was cDNA or gDNA that came from T cells, B-cell-depleted T cells, or PBMCs.

This CDR3 contains 14 residues. Trimming shortened V by 3 bases and J by 4 bases, and 12 bases separated the two germline ends. Germline V gene data show CDR1 as SGHAT and CDR2 as FQNNGV. The sequencing input was peripheral blood. This TCR came from a human donor in a cohort sampled during active COVID-19. The chain carries TRBV11-2 and TRBJ1-1; a possible D gene is TRBD1 (5 bases). DNA of the CDR3: TGTGCCAGCAGCTTCGGGGGACCGGGCACTGAAGCTTTCTTT. Protein: CASSFGGPGTEAFF. Using reference TRBV11-2 and TRBJ1-1 for the parts outside the CDR3, the full variable domain is EAGVAQSPRYKIIEKRQSVAFWCNPISGHATLYWYQQILGQGPKLLIQFQNNGVVDDSQLPKDRFSAERLKGVDSTLKIQPAKLEDSAVYLCASSFGGPGTEAFFGQGTRLTVV.